These 12 T cell receptor beta chains originate from one sample sequenced in a study of CD8 T cells in ankylosing spondylitis. TCRdb redid the calling of the 5' RACE reads with MiXCR, one entry per CDR3 protein. Here the sample spans approximately 350,000 distinct CDR3 sequences, 20% being singletons. Specimen: blood, either unsorted or a sorted T cell fraction (not recorded which). These receptors were taken from a male donor with ankylosing spondylitis or in good health (not recorded which).

The CDR3: CASSLTGGEETQYF. Here the CDR3 DNA reads TGTGCCAGCAGCTTAACCGGGGGGGAGGAGACCCAGTACTTC. This chain connects TRBV7-3 to TRBJ2-5; 8 bases line up with TRBD2. CDR3 size: 14 residues. Unmatched junction bases numbered 2, after V lost 0 bases and J lost 5 bases. CDR1 and CDR2 from the germline V gene are SGHTA and FQGTGA.

The gene calls are TRBV15 and TRBJ2-5, with 9 bases aligning to TRBD1. The CDR3 is made up of 13 amino acids. Per the germline V gene, CDR1 is LNHNV and CDR2 is YYDKDF (reference sequence). Losses at the gene ends were 5 bases for V and 5 bases for J; bases not matched to a gene: 3. The CDR3 bases are TGTGCCACCAGCCGGACAGGGGACGAGACCCAGTACTTC. It codes for CATSRTGDETQYF.

The chain carries TRBV12-3 or TRBV12-4 and TRBJ2-3, with 12 bases identical to TRBD2. The CDR3 sequence is 16 residues long. Trimming took 5 bases from V and 2 from J; bases not matched to a gene: 5. The CDR3 spells CASSHRTSGNTDTQYF. In nucleotides, the CDR3 is TGTGCCAGCAGTCACCGGACTAGCGGGAACACAGATACGCAGTATTTT.

The CDR3: CASSTTLGGSDQPQHF. DNA for the CDR3: TGTGCCAGCAGTACCACCTTGGGGGGCTCTGATCAGCCCCAGCATTTT. The chain couples TRBV12-3 or TRBV12-4 to TRBJ1-5, with D perhaps matching TRBD1 (6 bases). V was cut by 5 bases and J by 5 bases, with 19 bases left in between. The CDR3 runs 16 residues.

The V gene is TRBV7-9, the J gene TRBJ1-4; D unclear. The CDR3 contains 14 residues. The germline V gene has CDR1 SEHNR and CDR2 FQNEAQ (reference sequence). Trimming pared 4 bases from V and 2 bases from J, leaving 8 bases between. In DNA form, the CDR3 reads TGTGCCAGCAGCTCGCAGAATACTAATGAAAAACTGTTTTTT. It codes for CASSSQNTNEKLFF. The full variable domain, with the rest looked up from reference TRBV7-9 and TRBJ1-4, is DTGVSQNPRHKITKRGQNVTFRCDPISEHNRLYWYRQTLGQGPEFLTYFQNEAQLEKSRLLSDRFSAERPKGSFSTLEIQRTEQGDSAMYLCASSSQNTNEKLFFGSGTQLSVL.

This clonotype has a handful of counts. This chain connects TRBV6-5 to TRBJ2-3; D call uncertain. Germline V gene lookup returns CDR1 MNHEY and CDR2 SVGAGI. V lost 1 base, J lost 1 base, and 9 bases lay in between. The CDR3 contains 15 residues. The CDR3 is CASSYYGSGTDTQYF. CDR3 coding DNA: TGTGCCAGCAGTTACTACGGCTCTGGCACAGATACGCAGTATTTT.

The J gene is TRBJ2-4, the V gene TRBV28, with D possibly being TRBD1 or TRBD2 (5 bases each). Trimming cost V 6 bases and J 11 bases, with 20 bases left between them. Germline V lookup: CDR1 MDHEN, CDR2 SYDVKM. The CDR3 length is 14 residues. The CDR3 here is CASSRGRAHRVQYF. CDR3 in DNA: TGTGCCAGCAGCCGGGGCCGGGCGCACCGGGTTCAGTACTTC.

The chain carries TRBV11-2 and TRBJ2-1; 8 nucleotides line up with TRBD2. Germline trimming cut 5 bases from V and 6 bases from J; bases unmatched to any gene: 9. Germline V CDR1 and CDR2: SGHAT, FQNNGV. The CDR3 is made up of 15 amino acids. The CDR3 nucleotides are TGTGCCAGCAGCCGTAGCGCGGGGGGTCCCAATGAGCAGTTCTTC. Encoded protein: CASSRSAGGPNEQFF.

There are a few counts of this clonotype. V gene TRBV4-1 combines with J gene TRBJ2-7; D not certain. V was trimmed by 1 base and J by 5 bases, leaving 9 bases between them. Germline values: CDR1 MGHRA, CDR2 YSYEKL. The CDR3 extends over 13 amino acids. CDR3 bases: TGCGCCAGCAGCCAAGTTGGTTTACACGAGCAGTACTTC. It encodes CASSQVGLHEQYF.

The chain links TRBV6-5 to TRBJ2-3; D uncertain. The germline V gene has CDR1 MNHEY and CDR2 SVGAGI. V dropped 2 bases and J dropped 2 bases, with 20 bases sitting between them. CDR3 size: 18 residues. CDR3 nucleotides: TGTGCCAGCAGTTACAGCAGAGGAAGTCCCTACTTCACAGATACGCAGTATTTT. This encodes CASSYSRGSPYFTDTQYF.

This clonotype has only a few counts. The chain carries TRBV28 and TRBJ1-1, with unresolved D. CDR1 is MDHEN and CDR2 is SYDVKM in the germline V gene. The CDR3 is 14 residues long. Trimming pared 3 bases from V and 0 bases from J, leaving 8 bases between. CDR3 DNA sequence: TGTGCCAGCAGTTTTTCCCGTCTGAACACTGAAGCTTTCTTT. Residues: CASSFSRLNTEAFF.

There are a few counts of this clonotype. The chain combines TRBV29-1 with TRBJ2-5; the match to TRBD2 covers 9 bases. The CDR3 is 14 amino acids. V lost 5 bases, J lost 5 bases, and 9 bases stayed unmatched. Germline CDR1 is SQVTM and CDR2 is ANQGSEA. CDR3 sequence reads: CSVPGLANRETQYF. The CDR3 DNA reads as TGCAGCGTTCCAGGACTAGCGAATAGGGAGACCCAGTACTTC.